This is a list of T cell receptor beta chains from one sample in a study of T cells after yellow fever vaccination. TCRdb processed the 5' RACE reads anew with MiXCR; each CDR3 protein has one entry. The sample has some 390,000 distinct CDR3 sequences, over 15% seen once. Sequencing used PBMCs, obtained before the yellow fever booster vaccination. The receptors here all came from a man younger than 30 who received the YFV17D yellow fever vaccine. Both conserved end residues are part of each CDR3. The D gene is left open where the match is weak. Clone sizes are given selectively: once, few, many, or a class where the clone is expanded.

J | size | D | V | length | CDR3 | DNA
TRBJ2-3 | NA | TRBD2 | TRBV4-1 | 18 | CASSPSRVRGGRADTQYF | TGCGCCAGCAGCCCTTCGAGGGTGCGGGGGGGCAGGGCAGATACGCAGTATTTT
TRBJ1-5 | few | NA | TRBV6-1 | 13 | CASRWTAYQPQHF | TGTGCCAGCCGGTGGACAGCCTATCAGCCCCAGCATTTT
TRBJ2-1 | NA | NA | TRBV6-6 | 16 | CASSYGVGKDYNEQFF | TGTGCCAGCAGTTACGGTGTGGGAAAGGACTACAATGAGCAGTTCTTC
TRBJ2-1 | NA | NA | TRBV12-3/TRBV12-4 | 13 | CASSSNPNNEQFF | TGTGCCAGCAGCTCCAATCCCAACAATGAGCAGTTCTTC
TRBJ1-2 | NA | TRBD1 | TRBV5-5 | 14 | CASSYDRGQLGYTF | TGTGCCAGCAGCTACGACAGGGGACAGCTGGGCTACACCTTC
TRBJ1-2 | NA | NA | TRBV4-2 | 13 | CASSPWGYYGYTF | TGTGCCAGCAGCCCGTGGGGATACTATGGCTACACCTTC
TRBJ2-1 | few | TRBD2 | TRBV11-3 | 15 | CASSSPGLGRGEQFF | TGTGCCAGCAGCTCGCCCGGACTAGGGCGGGGTGAGCAGTTCTTC
TRBJ1-1 | few | NA | TRBV2 | 18 | CASSTNFRESPWNTEAFF | TGTGCCAGCAGCACTAATTTCAGGGAATCCCCATGGAACACTGAAGCTTTCTTT
TRBJ2-1 | NA | NA | TRBV4-2 | 15 | CASSPPGSPRDEQFF | TGTGCCAGCAGCCCACCCGGAAGTCCACGAGATGAGCAGTTCTTC
TRBJ1-4 | few | TRBD1 | TRBV4-3 | 15 | CASSHSWTGVAKLFF | TGCGCCAGCAGCCATTCATGGACAGGGGTGGCAAAACTGTTTTTT
TRBJ2-3 | few | TRBD2 | TRBV5-1 | 17 | CASSLNPSGASTDTQYF | TGCGCCAGCAGCTTGAACCCTAGCGGGGCTAGCACAGATACGCAGTATTTT
TRBJ2-1 | NA | NA | TRBV5-1 | 14 | CASSLEGGSNEQFF | TGCGCCAGCAGCTTGGAGGGAGGTTCGAATGAGCAGTTCTTC
TRBJ1-1 | few | TRBD1 | TRBV20-1 | 13 | CRTGTGIGTEAFF | TGCAGGACCGGGACAGGGATAGGCACTGAAGCTTTCTTT
TRBJ1-2 | few | NA | TRBV10-3 | 15 | CAISPSWSGAYGYTF | TGTGCCATCAGTCCCTCCTGGTCTGGGGCCTATGGCTACACCTTC
TRBJ2-5 | NA | TRBD1 | TRBV6-2/TRBV6-3 | 20 | CASSYQKGDRGLGGQETQYF | TGTGCCAGCAGTTACCAGAAAGGGGACAGGGGGCTTGGGGGCCAAGAGACCCAGTACTTC
TRBJ2-1 | few | TRBD1 | TRBV7-2 | 15 | CASSLVVTGGAEQFF | TGTGCCAGCAGCTTAGTCGTTACAGGGGGCGCTGAGCAGTTCTTC
TRBJ2-2 | NA | TRBD1 | TRBV4-2 | 16 | CASSHVGTANTGELFF | TGTGCCAGCAGCCATGTCGGGACAGCCAACACCGGGGAGCTGTTTTTT
TRBJ2-5 | NA | NA | TRBV6-2/TRBV6-3 | 16 | CASSASLREGEETQYF | TGTGCCAGCAGTGCCTCTCTCAGGGAGGGGGAAGAGACCCAGTACTTC
TRBJ1-1 | NA | NA | TRBV5-1 | 14 | CASSFMGHGTEAFF | TGCGCCAGCAGCTTCATGGGGCATGGCACTGAAGCTTTCTTT
TRBJ2-6 | NA | NA | TRBV19 | 14 | CASSHTPGANVLTF | TGTGCCAGTAGTCACACTCCTGGGGCCAACGTCCTGACTTTC
TRBJ2-3 | NA | NA | TRBV18 | 14 | CASSPQGFPDTQYF | TGTGCCAGCTCACCACAGGGTTTCCCAGATACGCAGTATTTT
TRBJ2-2 | few | NA | TRBV20-1 | 15 | CSALDPGRSTGELFF | TGCAGTGCTTTGGACCCAGGGAGGAGCACCGGGGAGCTGTTTTTT
TRBJ2-6 | NA | NA | TRBV6-5 | 15 | CASSTDSSGANVLTF | TGTGCCAGCAGCACCGACAGCTCTGGGGCCAACGTCCTGACTTTC
TRBJ2-7 | NA | NA | TRBV25-1 | 14 | CASGGGPSSYEQYF | TGTGCCAGTGGGGGGGGCCCCAGCTCCTACGAGCAGTACTTC
TRBJ1-2 | few | NA | TRBV28 | 13 | CAAQGPLLYGYTF | TGTGCCGCCCAGGGTCCCCTACTCTATGGCTACACCTTC
TRBJ2-1 | NA | NA | TRBV20-1 | 13 | CSAPPPGYHEQFF | TGCAGTGCCCCGCCCCCGGGGTATCATGAGCAGTTCTTC
TRBJ2-3 | NA | TRBD2 | TRBV7-2 | 15 | CASSLGLAGGNTQYF | TGTGCCAGCAGCTTGGGACTAGCGGGGGGTAATACGCAGTATTTT
TRBJ1-1 | NA | NA | TRBV6-6 | 14 | CASSNPRPGTEAFF | TGTGCCAGCAGTAATCCCCGGCCCGGCACTGAAGCTTTCTTT
TRBJ2-3 | NA | NA | TRBV7-2 | 15 | CASSFSATAPDTQYF | TGTGCCAGCAGCTTTAGCGCGACGGCACCAGATACGCAGTATTTT
TRBJ1-2 | few | TRBD1 | TRBV18 | 15 | CASSPVTGGEADHTF | TGTGCCAGCTCACCAGTAACAGGGGGCGAGGCCGATCACACCTTC
TRBJ2-5 | NA | NA | TRBV29-1 | 15 | CSVEFGALPKETQYF | TGCAGCGTTGAATTTGGGGCCCTTCCCAAAGAGACCCAGTACTTC
TRBJ2-1 | few | NA | TRBV6-5 | 14 | CASSFRVPRGEQFF | TGTGCCAGCAGTTTCCGGGTCCCCCGGGGTGAGCAGTTCTTC
TRBJ2-2 | NA | TRBD1 | TRBV7-2 | 17 | CASSLAPGQGHTGELFF | TGTGCCAGCAGCTTAGCGCCCGGACAGGGCCACACCGGGGAGCTGTTTTTT
TRBJ2-7 | NA | NA | TRBV6-1 | 14 | CASTDIDSSYEQYF | TGTGCCAGCACCGACATAGACTCTAGCTACGAGCAGTACTTC
TRBJ1-5 | NA | NA | TRBV14 | 14 | CASSQGRGGQPQHF | TGTGCCAGCAGCCAAGGAAGGGGGGGGCAGCCCCAGCATTTT
TRBJ2-2 | NA | NA | TRBV6-6 | 14 | CASSYWDSTGELFF | TGTGCCAGCAGTTATTGGGACTCGACCGGGGAGCTGTTTTTT
TRBJ2-3 | NA | TRBD1 | TRBV27 | 14 | CASSLSRGQDTQYF | TGTGCCAGCAGTTTGTCCAGGGGGCAAGATACGCAGTATTTT
TRBJ2-7 | many | NA | TRBV9 | 13 | CASSVTEGYEQYF | TGTGCCAGCAGCGTGACCGAAGGATACGAGCAGTACTTC
TRBJ2-7 | NA | NA | TRBV2 | 13 | CASTVTISYEQYF | TGTGCCAGCACAGTGACAATAAGCTACGAGCAGTACTTC
TRBJ1-1 | few | NA | TRBV29-1 | 12 | CSVAWGRPEAFF | TGCAGCGTGGCTTGGGGGAGGCCTGAAGCTTTCTTT
TRBJ2-3 | NA | NA | TRBV10-3 | 15 | CAIRSGSLNTDTQYF | TGTGCCATCAGGTCGGGGTCTCTGAACACAGATACGCAGTATTTT
TRBJ2-5 | NA | TRBD2 | TRBV10-3 | 13 | CATGTSWQETQYF | TGTGCCACTGGGACTAGCTGGCAAGAGACCCAGTACTTC
TRBJ2-2 | NA | TRBD2 | TRBV12-3/TRBV12-4 | 13 | CASRGGSAGELFF | TGTGCCAGCAGGGGAGGGAGCGCCGGGGAGCTGTTTTTT
TRBJ2-7 | NA | TRBD1 | TRBV5-1 | 15 | CASSSPGTGFYEQYF | TGCGCCAGCAGCTCACCCGGGACAGGGTTCTACGAGCAGTACTTC
TRBJ1-2 | NA | NA | TRBV4-3 | 16 | CASSQDWGSTDYGYTF | TGCGCCAGCAGCCAAGATTGGGGGAGCACCGACTATGGCTACACCTTC
TRBJ2-4 | few | TRBD1 | TRBV20-1 | 14 | CSANRGRGLNIQYF | TGCAGTGCTAACAGGGGGCGCGGATTGAACATTCAGTACTTC
TRBJ2-5 | NA | TRBD2 | TRBV3-1 | 16 | CASAPGGGAFEETQYF | TGTGCCAGCGCTCCTGGCGGGGGGGCGTTTGAAGAGACCCAGTACTTC
TRBJ1-1 | few | NA | TRBV6-2/TRBV6-3 | 14 | CASRHRVLNTEAFF | TGTGCCAGCAGACACAGGGTTTTGAACACTGAAGCTTTCTTT
TRBJ2-3 | NA | NA | TRBV4-3 | 15 | CASSQVLQRGNTQYF | TGCGCCAGCAGCCAAGTCCTCCAGAGAGGAAATACGCAGTATTTT
TRBJ2-1 | few | NA | TRBV2 | 10 | CASSDPGSFF | TGTGCCAGCAGTGATCCAGGGTCGTTCTTC
TRBJ2-7 | NA | NA | TRBV27 | 12 | CASSFPQGEQYF | TGTGCCAGCAGTTTCCCCCAGGGCGAGCAGTACTTC
TRBJ2-2 | many | NA | TRBV3-1 | 14 | CASSQDQWNGELFF | TGTGCCAGCAGCCAAGATCAGTGGAACGGGGAGCTGTTTTTT
TRBJ2-3 | NA | TRBD1 | TRBV6-2/TRBV6-3 | 14 | CATSDRDHTDTQYF | TGTGCCACCTCGGACAGGGACCACACAGATACGCAGTATTTT